This T cell receptor (beta chain) was observed in a study of blood T cell repertoires in COVID-19. The CDR3 length is 15 residues. Per germline, CDR1 SGHRS and CDR2 YFSETQ. With 1 base clipped from V and 4 bases from J, the junction kept 7 bases outside the gene matches. Measured with immunoSEQ multiplex PCR; TCRdb has only the in-frame clones, and not every one. Here the sample spans 200,000 to 300,000 clones, 70% to 90% being singletons. The sequencing input was peripheral blood. The sequence derives from a woman aged 25-40 years who had recovered from COVID-19. This sequence joins TRBV5-1 and TRBJ2-5; TRBD2 matches 7 bases. CDR3 in amino acids: CASSLRASGIETQYF. CDR3 coding DNA: TGCGCCAGCAGCTTGAGGGCTAGCGGAATAGAGACCCAGTACTTC.